This is a list of T cell receptor beta chains from one sample in a study of blood T cell repertoires in COVID-19. Clones were read by immunoSEQ multiplex PCR, and TCRdb kept only the in-frame ones, dropping some. Among more than 150,000 clones listed, approximately 84% were seen once. Sequenced material: peripheral blood. These receptors all come from a human donor in a cohort sampled during active COVID-19. Both conserved end residues are part of each CDR3. D genes are given only for firm matches. Expanded clones get a size class; other rows say once, few or many, or leave the size out.

abundance | j_gene | v_gene | d_gene | CDR3nt | CDR3aa
- | TRBJ1-1 | TRBV7-2 | TRBD1 | TGTGCCAGCAGCTTAAATAGACAGGGTGAAGCTTTCTTT | CASSLNRQGEAFF
- | TRBJ2-3 | TRBV4-2 | - | TGTGCCAGCAGCCAAGATACGGGTCCTTTTCAGTATTTT | CASSQDTGPFQYF
- | TRBJ2-5 | TRBV27 | - | TGTGCCAGCAGTTTCGAGGGATCCCAAGAGACCCAGTACTTC | CASSFEGSQETQYF
- | TRBJ2-3 | TRBV30 | - | TGTGCCTGGAGTGTACTGGGAGGACTCACAGATACGCAGTATTTT | CAWSVLGGLTDTQYF
- | TRBJ2-5 | TRBV5-4 | TRBD1 | TGTGCCAGCAGCTCCCGGGACAGGGAAATTGGTCGGTTTGCGGACTTC | CASSSRDREIGRFADF
- | TRBJ2-5 | TRBV5-4 | - | TGTGCCAGCAGCGGCCATAATCGTAGGTGGAGGGAGACCCAGTACTTC | CASSGHNRRWRETQYF
- | TRBJ2-7 | TRBV25-1 | TRBD2 | TGTGCCAGCAGTGAGGCGGGCCTCGGGGGGTCCTACGAGCAGTACTTC | CASSEAGLGGSYEQYF
- | TRBJ2-1 | TRBV7-6 | - | TGTGCCAGCAGCTTAGCGAGGACTACCTACGGTGAGCAGTTCTTC | CASSLARTTYGEQFF
- | TRBJ2-3 | TRBV4-1 | - | TGCGCCAGCAGCTCTGAGGGCCACAGCACAGATACGCAGTATTTT | CASSSEGHSTDTQYF
- | TRBJ2-1 | TRBV27 | - | TGTGCCAGCAGTTTTGTAGTGGGGGGGCCGTCCTACAATGAGCAGTTCTTC | CASSFVVGGPSYNEQFF
- | TRBJ2-7 | TRBV30 | - | TGTGCCTGGAGTTCACCGAACAGGGTTGGACTCTACGAGCAGTACTTC | CAWSSPNRVGLYEQYF
- | TRBJ1-2 | TRBV6-6 | - | TGTGCCAGCAGTTTCCGGGACATGTGGACGCTTGGCTACACCTTC | CASSFRDMWTLGYTF
- | TRBJ2-3 | TRBV24-1 | - | TGTGCCACCAGTGACCCAAGCACAGATACGCAGTATTTT | CATSDPSTDTQYF
- | TRBJ2-2 | TRBV27 | - | TGTGCCAGCAGTTTCAGGGTGGAAAGGGTAGACACCGGGGAGCTGTTTTTT | CASSFRVERVDTGELFF
- | TRBJ1-6 | TRBV6-5 | - | TGTGCCAGCAGTTTCTCGGGGCCGAATTCACCCCTCCACTTT | CASSFSGPNSPLHF
- | TRBJ1-4 | TRBV10-2 | TRBD1 | TGCGCCAGCAGCGTGGACAGGGAGGAAAAACTGTTTTTT | CASSVDREEKLFF
- | TRBJ1-4 | TRBV10-2 | - | TGCGCCAGCAGGGGGCAGGATAATGAAAAACTGTTTTTT | CASRGQDNEKLFF
- | TRBJ2-3 | TRBV2 | TRBD2 | TGTGCCAGCGTCCGGGGGGGAGGGACAGATACGCAGTATTTT | CASVRGGGTDTQYF
few | TRBJ1-5 | TRBV2 | TRBD1 | TGTGCCAGCAATAGCGTGGGACAGCGGTACAATCAGCCCCAGCATTTT | CASNSVGQRYNQPQHF
- | TRBJ2-5 | TRBV10-3 | TRBD2 | TGTGCCATCAATTCGGGGGGGGCAGAGACCCAGTACTTC | CAINSGGAETQYF
- | TRBJ1-1 | TRBV7-9 | - | TGTGCCAGCAGCTTGTCAGGGAACACTGAAGCTTTCTTT | CASSLSGNTEAFF
- | TRBJ2-1 | TRBV4-2 | TRBD2 | TGTGCCAGCAGCCAAACGGGTAGCGGGGGGGCTTGGGAGCAGTTCTTC | CASSQTGSGGAWEQFF
- | TRBJ2-2 | TRBV9 | - | TGTGCCAGCAGCCCCTTTAACACCGGGGAGCTGTTTTTT | CASSPFNTGELFF
- | TRBJ2-5 | TRBV27 | - | TGTGCCAGCAGTTTGACTAGTCGGGAGACCCAGTACTTC | CASSLTSRETQYF
- | TRBJ2-7 | TRBV3-1/TRBV3-2 | - | TGTGCCAGCAGCCAAGATAGGGGTAGCGAGCAGTACTTC | CASSQDRGSEQYF
- | TRBJ2-7 | TRBV20-1 | - | TGCAGTGGGGGGGGCCCCTACGAGCAGTACTTC | CSGGGPYEQYF
- | TRBJ1-2 | TRBV30 | - | TGTGCCTGGAGTGACAGCAGGGGTGACTATGGCTACACCTTC | CAWSDSRGDYGYTF
- | TRBJ2-3 | TRBV5-4 | - | TGTGCCAGCAGACGAACGGGGGGGACAGTAGATACGCAGTATTTT | CASRRTGGTVDTQYF
- | TRBJ2-1 | TRBV3-1/TRBV3-2 | - | TGTGCCAGCAGACCCGACTCCCCCGCCCACAATGAGCAGTTCTTC | CASRPDSPAHNEQFF
- | TRBJ2-1 | TRBV10-2 | - | TGCGCCAGCAGTGAGTCGAGGGAGCAGTTCTTC | CASSESREQFF
- | TRBJ1-1 | TRBV5-1 | TRBD1 | TGCGCCAGCAGCTTCAGGGGGCAAGGGAACACTGAAGCTTTCTTT | CASSFRGQGNTEAFF
- | TRBJ1-6 | TRBV5-1 | - | TGCGCCAGCAGCTTGCAGGGGCTGGGAAATTCACCCCTCCACTTT | CASSLQGLGNSPLHF